These 30 T cell receptor beta chains were sequenced from one sample in a study of identical twins. TCRdb processed the 5' RACE reads anew with MiXCR; each CDR3 protein has one entry. Of 150,000 or so distinct CDR3 sequences listed, around 3.5% are singletons. Material: memory T cells sorted from blood. Receptors were obtained from a man aged 18 to 29 in good health.

There are many counts of this clonotype. The V and J genes are TRBV5-6 and TRBJ1-5; maybe TRBD1 (5 bases). CDR3 length: 13 amino acids. The V and J ends lost 3 bases and 10 bases respectively, with 14 bases between them. The germline V gene has CDR1 SGHDT and CDR2 YYEEEE. The DNA for the CDR3 is TGTGCCAGCAGCTCTAGAGGGGTGGAACCCCAGCATTTT. Its translation: CASSSRGVEPQHF.

This clonotype has at least ten counts. This chain links TRBV30 with TRBJ2-1; 7 nucleotides align to TRBD2. The V segment lost 0 bases and the J segment 9 bases; nucleotides outside the gene matches: 11. The CDR3 has 15 residues. CDR1 is GTSNPN, CDR2 SVGIG, per germline (reference sequence). CDR3 loop: CAWSVIGLEAAEQFF. The CDR3 region has the DNA TGTGCCTGGAGTGTAATCGGACTAGAAGCTGCTGAGCAGTTCTTC.

This clonotype was seen repeatedly, ten times or more. DNA for the CDR3: TGTGCCAGCAGCTTCGGACTAGCGACGGGGGAGCAGTACTTC. Protein sequence: CASSFGLATGEQYF. The chain is built from TRBV7-2 and TRBJ2-7, with 9 bases matching TRBD2. Germline trimming cut 3 bases from V and 7 bases from J; bases unmatched to any gene: 7. Germline V gene sequence: CDR1 SGHTA, CDR2 FQGNSA. The CDR3 is 14 amino acids. Variable domain in full (rest from reference TRBV7-2 and TRBJ2-7): GAGVSQSPSNKVTEKGKDVELRCDPISGHTALYWYRQSLGQGLEFLIYFQGNSAPDKSGLPSDRFSAERTGGSVSTLTIQRTQQEDSAVYLCASSFGLATGEQYFGPGTRLTVT.

This clonotype was seen many times. The chain links TRBV30 to TRBJ2-5, with D possibly matching TRBD1 (6 bases). Trimming took off 2 bases at V and 4 bases at J, with 17 bases between the two ends. Germline lookup yields CDR1 GTSNPN and CDR2 SVGIG (reference sequence). The CDR3 length is 15 residues. The CDR3 spells CAWSTGRRVGETQYF. The DNA for the CDR3 is TGTGCCTGGAGTACAGGGAGAAGGGTGGGAGAGACCCAGTACTTC. Full variable domain (rest looked up from reference TRBV30 and TRBJ2-5): SQTIHQWPATLVQPVGSPLSLECTVEGTSNPNLYWYRQAAGRGLQLLFYSVGIGQISSEVPQNLSASRPQDRQFILSSKKLLLSDSGFYLCAWSTGRRVGETQYFGPGTRLLVL.

This rearrangement joins TRBV20-1 to TRBJ1-1; 7 positions agree with TRBD1. Trimming took 3 bases from V and 10 from J; bases not matched to a gene: 5. Germline assignment: CDR1 DFQATT and CDR2 SNEGSKA (reference sequence). The CDR3 is 11 residues long. CDR3 sequence: CSARGDSGAFF. CDR3 sequence (DNA): TGCAGTGCTAGGGGGGACAGTGGAGCTTTCTTT.

This clonotype was detected only a few times. The genes are TRBV19 and TRBJ2-7; the match to TRBD1 covers 8 bases. Losses at the gene ends were 9 bases for V and 2 bases for J; bases not matched to a gene: 6. The CDR3 spans 13 residues. The germline gives CDR1 LNHDA, CDR2 SQIVND (reference sequence). The CDR3 region is CASQRQGTYEQYF. The CDR3 nucleotides read TGTGCCAGCCAAAGACAGGGGACCTACGAGCAGTACTTC. Complete variable domain (other parts from reference TRBV19 and TRBJ2-7): DGGITQSPKYLFRKEGQNVTLSCEQNLNHDAMYWYRQDPGQGLRLIYYSQIVNDFQKGDIAEGYSVSREKKESFPLTVTSAQKNPTAFYLCASQRQGTYEQYFGPGTRLTVT.

This clonotype was picked up many times. The rearrangement links TRBV20-1 to TRBJ2-3; no firm D call. Germline lookup yields CDR1 DFQATT and CDR2 SNEGSKA (reference sequence). CDR3 length: 15 amino acids. V was clipped by 0 bases and J by 2 bases, with 12 bases between them. The CDR3 nucleotides are TGCAGTGCTAGAGATCACGCGGTGTCCACAGATACGCAGTATTTT. It specifies CSARDHAVSTDTQYF.

Many counts were recorded for this clonotype. The V gene is TRBV5-1, the J gene TRBJ2-1, with D perhaps TRBD1 or TRBD2 (5 bases each). This CDR3 comprises 14 residues. The V end was cut by 9 bases, the J end by 0 bases, with 13 bases between. The germline V gene encodes CDR1 SGHRS and CDR2 YFSETQ. The CDR3 DNA follows: TGCGCCACCCGGGGCGGAAGCTCCTACAATGAGCAGTTCTTC. As protein: CATRGGSSYNEQFF.

This clonotype was recorded at least ten times. The chain uses TRBV28 and TRBJ1-4, with a possible D match to TRBD1 (6 bases). Germline CDR1 reads MDHEN; CDR2 reads SYDVKM. The CDR3 spans 15 residues. Trimming stripped 7 bases from V and 0 bases from J, with 12 bases between. Written as DNA, the CDR3 is TGTGCCAGCACCGGACAGTTTGCAACTAATGAAAAACTGTTTTTT. Its translation is CASTGQFATNEKLFF.

This clonotype was observed a single time. The chain carries TRBV7-3 and TRBJ2-2, with no clear D. CDR1 is SGHTA and CDR2 is FQGTGA in the germline V gene. Trimming cost V 8 bases and J 3 bases, with 13 bases left between them. The CDR3 sequence is 14 residues long. This CDR3 is CASSRLVHTGELFF. CDR3 DNA: TGTGCCAGCTCACGGCTAGTCCACACCGGGGAGCTGTTTTTT.

This clonotype occurred many times. This chain connects TRBV24-1 to TRBJ2-1; no clear D. Germline CDR1 reads KGHDR; CDR2 reads SFDVKD. The CDR3 runs to 15 residues. Trimming pared 4 bases from V and 3 bases from J, leaving 12 bases between. CDR3 amino acids: CATSDPTLGYNEQFF. CDR3 DNA sequence: TGTGCCACCAGTGACCCCACGTTGGGCTACAATGAGCAGTTCTTC.

This clonotype showed up many times. The chain links TRBV5-5 to TRBJ2-3; TRBD2 aligns across 9 bases. Germline V lookup: CDR1 SGHKS, CDR2 YYEKEE (reference sequence). The CDR3 is 16 amino acids. J gave up 3 bases and V 5 bases, and 10 bases lay outside the gene matches. Written as DNA, the CDR3 is TGTGCCAGCAGACCTCGGGGTAGCGGGAGAACAGATACGCAGTATTTT. Amino acids: CASRPRGSGRTDTQYF.

This clonotype was observed at least ten times. The chain combines TRBV4-2 with TRBJ1-5; no reliable D call. Trimming shortened V by 8 bases and J by 0 bases, and 8 bases separated the two germline ends. The germline V gene has CDR1 LGHNA and CDR2 YNFKEQ. The CDR3 runs to 13 residues. The CDR3 DNA sequence: TGTGCCAGCGGATCATATAGCAATCAGCCCCAGCATTTT. This gives the protein CASGSYSNQPQHF.

This clonotype has a handful of counts. V gene TRBV5-1 combines with J gene TRBJ2-5; 10 nucleotides match TRBD2. The CDR3 extends over 15 amino acids. V shed 4 bases and J 6 bases; nucleotides not matched to a gene: 9. Germline V lookup: CDR1 SGHRS, CDR2 YFSETQ. CDR3 sequence: CASSLVASGSQTQYF. Written as DNA, the CDR3 is TGCGCCAGCAGCCTCGTCGCTAGCGGGAGTCAGACCCAGTACTTC.

Ten or more counts support this clonotype. The chain employs TRBV4-1 and TRBJ2-3, with TRBD2 as a possible D gene (5 bases). Deletions cut 1 base from V and 0 bases from J, with 8 bases between. The CDR3 is made up of 15 amino acids. Germline V gene data show CDR1 as MGHRA and CDR2 as YSYEKL. The CDR3 sequence is CASSQGRASTDTQYF. The CDR3 DNA sequence: TGCGCCAGCAGCCAAGGGCGGGCTAGCACAGATACGCAGTATTTT.

At least ten counts were recorded for this clonotype. V is TRBV24-1 and J is TRBJ2-6; maybe TRBD2 (6 bases). V gave up 4 bases and J gave up 4 bases, with 16 bases separating them. CDR3 size: 17 residues. The V gene's germline CDR1 is KGHDR and CDR2 SFDVKD. DNA of the CDR3: TGTGCCACCAGTGACTCGCGCCTAGCGTTAGGGGCCAACGTCCTGACTTTC. Translation gives CATSDSRLALGANVLTF.

This clonotype appeared many times. V gene TRBV14 combines with J gene TRBJ2-2, with 9 bases matching TRBD1. The CDR3 totals 19 residues. Germline CDR1 and CDR2: SGHDN and FVKESK. V lost 4 bases and J lost 3; bases outside the gene matches: 15. The CDR3 DNA is TGTGCCAGCAGCCGAAAGACGATTAACAGGGGGCTCGACACCGGGGAGCTGTTTTTT. It codes for CASSRKTINRGLDTGELFF.

This clonotype was seen many times. This chain uses TRBV7-9 with TRBJ1-2, with D unresolved. Germline CDR1 reads SEHNR; CDR2 reads FQNEAQ (reference sequence). Deletions cut 1 base from V and 4 bases from J, with 13 bases between. This CDR3 comprises 15 residues. CDR3 nucleotide sequence: TGTGCCAGCAGCTTAGTTCCAGACTTGATCTATGGCTACACCTTC. Translated: CASSLVPDLIYGYTF.

The chain joins TRBV7-9 to TRBJ2-4; D may match TRBD1 or TRBD2 (5 bases each). The CDR3 contains 14 residues. Germline values: CDR1 SEHNR, CDR2 FQNEAQ (reference sequence). V dropped 5 bases and J dropped 0 bases, with 8 bases sitting between them. CDR3 in DNA: TGTGCCAGCAGCCGGGACCTAGCCAAAAACATTCAGTACTTC. This gives the protein CASSRDLAKNIQYF.

This clonotype was detected ten times or more. The chain joins TRBV4-2 to TRBJ2-3; 10 nucleotides match TRBD2. This CDR3 spans 15 amino acids. The V gene's germline CDR1 is LGHNA and CDR2 YNFKEQ. V lost 1 base and J lost 6; bases outside the gene matches: 4. The CDR3 nucleotides read TGTGCCAGCAGCCAAGGTGGGACTAGCGACGATACGCAGTATTTT. This translates into CASSQGGTSDDTQYF.

This clonotype was counted ten times or more. V gene TRBV25-1 combines with J gene TRBJ1-2; possibly TRBD1 for D (5 bases). Germline V gene sequence: CDR1 MGHDK, CDR2 SYGVNS. V dropped 1 base and J dropped 4 bases, with 13 bases sitting between them. CDR3 size: 15 residues. The CDR3 bases are TGTGCCAGCAGTGAATTTAAGGGGCCGAGCTATGGCTACACCTTC. Translation gives CASSEFKGPSYGYTF.

This clonotype was seen many times. The chain carries TRBV20-1 and TRBJ1-4; no clear D gene. This CDR3 contains 13 residues. Germline CDR1 is DFQATT and CDR2 is SNEGSKA (reference sequence). V was clipped by 5 bases and J by 7 bases, with 14 bases between them. The CDR3 bases are TGCAGTGCTGAGGGCCGGGGTCGTGAAAAACTGTTTTTT. Its translation is CSAEGRGREKLFF.

This clonotype was recorded many times. The V call is TRBV29-1, the J call TRBJ2-3; 10 bases agree with TRBD2. Germline V gives CDR1 SQVTM, CDR2 ANQGSEA. Trimming removed 4 bases from V and 4 bases from J; junction bases left unmatched: 5. The CDR3 is 14 amino acids. The CDR3 nucleotides are TGCAGCGTTGGGGCTAGCGGGAGTTCAGATACGCAGTATTTT. It is translated as CSVGASGSSDTQYF.

In its sample, this clonotype was seen a few times. The DNA is left out, because the CDR3 cannot be placed on it with certainty; the CDR3 is given as TCRdb lists it. This chain joins TRBV25-1 and TRBJ1-4. Both ends counted, the CDR3 spans 17 residues. The germline V gene encodes CDR1 MGHDK and CDR2 SYGVNS. The CDR3 spells CASSDRGAVGWEKLFFF.

The table lists this clonotype with many counts. The gene calls are TRBV20-1 and TRBJ2-1; TRBD2 matches 14 bases. V lost 5 bases to trimming and J lost 5 bases; unmatched junction nucleotides: 8. Per the germline V gene, CDR1 is DFQATT and CDR2 is SNEGSKA (reference sequence). This CDR3 is built from 16 residues. Here the CDR3 reads CSAVPVTSGRDNEQFF. CDR3 sequence (DNA): TGCAGTGCTGTCCCCGTGACTAGCGGGAGGGACAATGAGCAGTTCTTC.

As for this clonotype: In this CDR3 the conserved last residue, phenylalanine or tryptophan, is missing, so a read error is likely. The gene calls are TRBV11-2 and TRBJ1-2; D perhaps matches TRBD1 (6 bases). The CDR3 has 13 amino acids. Germline V gives CDR1 SGHAT, CDR2 FQNNGV. V gave up 3 bases and J gave up 2 bases, with 7 bases separating them. The CDR3, as DNA: TGTGCCAGCAGCTTCGGACAGAACTATGGCTACACCTAC. Translating gives CASSFGQNYGYTY.

This clonotype was seen at least ten times. The chain employs TRBV3-1 and TRBJ2-1; D possibly matches TRBD1 or TRBD2 (5 bases each). The ends were cut back, 3 bases at V and 6 bases at J, with 9 bases in the middle. This CDR3 region has 13 residues. Germline V gene lookup returns CDR1 LGHDT and CDR2 YNNKEL (reference sequence). The CDR3 DNA is TGTGCCAGCAGCCACCCTGGGGGCAATGAGCAGTTCTTC. Translated: CASSHPGGNEQFF.

There are many counts of this clonotype. The chain couples TRBV30 to TRBJ1-5; no definite D call. The CDR3 is made up of 13 amino acids. Germline CDR1 and CDR2: GTSNPN and SVGIG (reference sequence). Trimming cost V 0 bases and J 4 bases, with 7 bases left between them. The CDR3 DNA follows: TGTGCCTGGAGTGTATGGGGAAATCAGCCCCAGCATTTT. This gives the protein CAWSVWGNQPQHF.

The sample holds many counts of this clonotype. The V gene is TRBV21-1, the J gene TRBJ2-5; the D call TRBD1 from the table was never checked on the DNA. TRBV21-1 is marked as a pseudogene. The CDR3 spans 14 residues. The CDR3 DNA reads TGTGCCAGCGTCACGGGGGCGACTCTCGAGACCCAGTACTTC. It yields the protein CASVTGATLETQYF.

The rearrangement links TRBV7-2 to TRBJ1-5, with 7 bases aligning to TRBD1. Germline assignment: CDR1 SGHTA and CDR2 FQGNSA. The ends lost 4 bases at V and 6 bases at J; junction bases unmatched: 6. The CDR3 spans 14 residues. The CDR3 DNA is TGTGCCAGCAGCTACGACAGGGTCGGTCAGCCCCAGCATTTT. Translated: CASSYDRVGQPQHF.